This entry lists 23 T cell receptor beta chains sequenced from one sample in a study of cytomegalovirus exposure and HLA in healthy donors. With 60 Vbeta and 13 Jbeta primers, the PCR was carried out. Clones were read by immunoSEQ multiplex PCR, and TCRdb kept only the in-frame ones, dropping some. The repertoire has about 100,000 clones, approximately 72% of them found once; the top ten carry approximately 14%. What was sequenced was PBMCs. These receptors were collected from a male donor in good health and CMV-seropositive.

V usage is TRBV7-8 and J usage is TRBJ1-2; D not certain. The CDR3 length is 15 residues. Trimming stripped 5 bases from V and 1 base from J, with 14 bases between. Germline CDR1 SGHVS, CDR2 FQNEAQ. The CDR3 region is CASSLTSHSNYGYTF. The CDR3 DNA reads as TGTGCCAGCAGCCTCACGTCGCACAGTAACTATGGCTACACCTTC. Drawing the rest from reference TRBV7-8 and TRBJ1-2, the complete variable domain is GAGVSQSPRYKVAKRGQDVALRCDPISGHVSLFWYQQALGQGPEFLTYFQNEAQLDKSGLPSDRFFAERPEGSVSTLKIQRTQQEDSAVYLCASSLTSHSNYGYTFGSGTRLTVV.

V is TRBV5-1 and J is TRBJ1-1; D is possibly TRBD1 (5 bases). V lost 2 bases, J lost 0 bases, and 11 bases lay in between. Germline CDR1 SGHRS, CDR2 YFSETQ. The CDR3 has 15 residues. The CDR3 DNA reads as TGCGCCAGCAGCTTTGGGCGACAGATGAACACTGAAGCTTTCTTT. Translation: CASSFGRQMNTEAFF.

The CDR3, as DNA: TGCGCCAGCAGTGCACAGGTTAATTCACCCCTCCACTTT. It is translated as CASSAQVNSPLHF. The V call is TRBV4-1, the J call TRBJ1-6, with TRBD1 as a possible D gene (5 bases). Looked up from germline, CDR1 is MGHRA and CDR2 is YSYEKL. The CDR3 spans 13 residues. Trimming stripped 6 bases from V and 6 bases from J, with 9 bases between.

The chain combines TRBV28 with TRBJ2-5, with TRBD2 matching over 10 bases. V lost 5 bases, J lost 3 bases, and 6 bases stayed unmatched. CDR3 length equals 15 residues. Looked up from germline, CDR1 is MDHEN and CDR2 is SYDVKM. The CDR3 DNA reads as TGTGCCAGCAGTCGCCGGACTAGCGGAGAAGAGACCCAGTACTTC. It encodes CASSRRTSGEETQYF.

The chain employs TRBV6-6 and TRBJ1-1; a possible D gene is TRBD1 (5 bases). Germline CDR1 reads MNHNY; CDR2 reads SVGAGI (reference sequence). V lost 5 bases, J lost 10 bases, and 17 bases lay in between. The CDR3 has 13 residues. The CDR3, as DNA: TGTGCCAGCAGTCAGGGTCCCCGATTCCCAGCTTTCTTT. Translated: CASSQGPRFPAFF.

The rearrangement links TRBV25-1 to TRBJ2-5; the match to TRBD1 covers 12 bases. The V and J ends lost 8 bases and 5 bases, in that order; junction bases with no gene match: 12. The CDR3 extends over 16 amino acids. Germline CDR1 reads MGHDK; CDR2 reads SYGVNS. The CDR3 nucleotides read TGTGCCAGCTCGGTCGCAGGGACAGGGGGCCGGGAGACCCAGTACTTC. It codes for CASSVAGTGGRETQYF.

The V call is TRBV6-1, the J call TRBJ1-5; D call uncertain. The germline gives CDR1 MNHNS, CDR2 SASEGT. This CDR3 region has 14 residues. V was pared by 6 bases and J by 3 bases, with 12 bases between. The CDR3 DNA reads as TGTGCCAGCAGATTACCGGGAAACAATCAGCCCCAGCATTTT. It specifies CASRLPGNNQPQHF.

This clone showed up just a few times. V usage is TRBV5-1 and J usage is TRBJ1-1; 8 bases line up with TRBD1. The CDR3 contains 14 residues. After removal of 4 bases from V and 1 base from J, the junction contained 3 bases not matched to a gene. Germline CDR1 and CDR2: SGHRS and YFSETQ. CDR3 DNA: TGCGCCAGCAGCCGTGGGACAGGGAACACTGAAGCTTTCTTT. Encoded protein: CASSRGTGNTEAFF.

V gene TRBV11-3 combines with J gene TRBJ2-2; no firm D call. V was cut by 2 bases and J by 9 bases, with 7 bases left in between. The CDR3 consists of 12 residues. Germline CDR1 SGHNT, CDR2 YENEEA. The chain's CDR3 is CASSLIERELFF. For the CDR3, the DNA is TGTGCCAGCAGCTTAATAGAGCGGGAGCTGTTTTTT.

The CDR3 coding sequence is TGTGCCAGCAGCTCCCGACAGGGGGAAGAGACCCAGTACTTC. As protein: CASSSRQGEETQYF. V usage is TRBV7-2 and J usage is TRBJ2-5; 9 bases agree with TRBD1. V gave up 4 bases and J gave up 3 bases; unmatched junction bases: 3. This CDR3 contains 14 residues. Per the germline V gene, CDR1 is SGHTA and CDR2 is FQGNSA. Filled out from reference TRBV7-2 and TRBJ2-5, the complete variable domain reads GAGVSQSPSNKVTEKGKDVELRCDPISGHTALYWYRQSLGQGLEFLIYFQGNSAPDKSGLPSDRFSAERTGGSVSTLTIQRTQQEDSAVYLCASSSRQGEETQYFGPGTRLLVL.

The chain combines TRBV4-3 with TRBJ2-1, with D perhaps matching TRBD1 (6 bases). The CDR3 has 15 residues. V was cut by 0 bases and J by 8 bases, with 14 bases left in between. In germline, CDR1 is LGHNA, CDR2 YSLEER. The CDR3 coding sequence is TGCGCCAGCAGCCAAGAATCTGTAGCAGGGGATGAGCAGTTCTTC. It encodes CASSQESVAGDEQFF.

Turning to this clone: The junction departs from germline at one end; a sequencing error may be responsible. This sequence joins TRBV5-4 and TRBJ2-1; 7 nucleotides align to TRBD2. Germline V CDR1 and CDR2: SGHNT, YYREEE (reference sequence). The length of the CDR3 is 15 residues. Written as DNA, the CDR3 is TGTGCGAGCAACGGGGGGAGTTTTCGGAACAATGAGCAGTTCTTC. Protein product: CASNGGSFRNNEQFF.

V usage is TRBV7-6 and J usage is TRBJ2-2; D call uncertain. The CDR3 contains 15 residues. CDR1 is SGHVS, CDR2 FNYEAQ, per germline. Deletions cut 1 base from V and 0 bases from J, with 6 bases between. The CDR3 reads CASSLGQTNTGELFF. The DNA for the CDR3 is TGTGCCAGCAGCTTAGGTCAAACGAACACCGGGGAGCTGTTTTTT.

With regard to this clone: Within the sample, other DNA sequences also encode this same CDR3. The chain recombines TRBV7-9 with TRBJ2-7; D call uncertain. V was pared by 5 bases and J by 4 bases, with 9 bases between. Per germline, CDR1 SEHNR and CDR2 FQNEAQ (reference sequence). The length of the CDR3 is 12 residues. In nucleotides, the CDR3 is TGTGCCAGCAGCCTAGGCCAGTACGAGCAGTACTTC. Amino acids: CASSLGQYEQYF.

This clone was recorded only once. This chain joins TRBV30 and TRBJ1-1; the match to TRBD1 covers 9 bases. The junction had 11 bases not matched to a gene; V was cut back by 5 bases and J by 4 bases. Germline V gene sequence: CDR1 GTSNPN, CDR2 SVGIG (reference sequence). CDR3 size: 15 residues. CDR3 in DNA: TGTGCCTGGGAGCCGCTGACAGGGGGTGGCACTGAAGCTTTCTTT. Its translation: CAWEPLTGGGTEAFF. Full variable domain (outside the CDR3, taken from reference TRBV30 and TRBJ1-1): SQTIHQWPATLVQPVGSPLSLECTVEGTSNPNLYWYRQAAGRGLQLLFYSVGIGQISSEVPQNLSASRPQDRQFILSSKKLLLSDSGFYLCAWEPLTGGGTEAFFGQGTRLTVV.

J is TRBJ2-3 and V is TRBV9, with 9 bases identical to TRBD2. Germline trimming cut 0 bases from V and 7 bases from J; bases unmatched to any gene: 6. CDR3 length: 15 amino acids. Germline V gene lookup returns CDR1 SGDLS and CDR2 YYNGEE. CDR3 in amino acids: CASSVGISGRNTQYF. CDR3 nucleotides: TGTGCCAGCAGCGTAGGGATTAGCGGGAGAAATACGCAGTATTTT.

The V and J genes are TRBV30 and TRBJ1-3; D unresolved. Between the trimmed V and J ends, which lost 5 bases and 0 bases, there was a span of 8 bases. This CDR3 spans 13 amino acids. The V gene's germline CDR1 is GTSNPN and CDR2 SVGIG (reference sequence). CDR3 loop: CAWAPSSGNTIYF. CDR3 DNA sequence: TGTGCCTGGGCCCCTAGCTCTGGAAACACCATATATTTT.

J is TRBJ2-2 and V is TRBV30; 8 positions match TRBD2. The germline V gene has CDR1 GTSNPN and CDR2 SVGIG (reference sequence). Unmatched junction bases numbered 7, after V lost 3 bases and J lost 4 bases. The CDR3 has 15 residues. The CDR3 sequence is CAWSQRGTGTGELFF. The CDR3 DNA follows: TGTGCCTGGAGCCAGCGGGGGACGGGCACCGGGGAGCTGTTTTTT.

The V call is TRBV15, the J call TRBJ1-6, with 8 positions matching TRBD1. J was trimmed by 3 bases and V by 1 base; bases with no gene match: 5. Germline V gene lookup returns CDR1 LNHNV and CDR2 YYDKDF (reference sequence). This CDR3 has 17 amino acids. Written as DNA, the CDR3 is TGTGCCACCAGCAGAGTTTTAGGACAGGGCTATAATTCACCCCTCCACTTT. Encoded protein: CATSRVLGQGYNSPLHF.

The chain employs TRBV29-1 and TRBJ2-1, with a weak D call TRBD2 (5 bases). CDR3 size: 13 residues. Germline V gene sequence: CDR1 SQVTM, CDR2 ANQGSEA. With 1 base removed from V and 3 bases from J, the gap between germline ends came to 7 bases. In nucleotides, the CDR3 is TGCAGCGTTGAAGGAGGGTTCTACAATGAGCAGTTCTTC. Its protein product is CSVEGGFYNEQFF.

The rearrangement uses TRBV28 and TRBJ2-7, with a possible D match to TRBD1 (6 bases). Trimming stripped 4 bases from V and 2 bases from J, with 18 bases between. CDR1 and CDR2 (germline): MDHEN, SYDVKM. The length of the CDR3 is 16 residues. CDR3 nucleotide sequence: TGTGCCAGCAGTTCCGCCCGTAACAGGGATACCTACGAGCAGTACTTC. This translates into CASSSARNRDTYEQYF.

The genes are TRBV28 and TRBJ1-6, with D possibly TRBD1 on 5 matching bases. This CDR3 is built from 14 residues. The V end was cut by 2 bases, the J end by 6 bases, with 8 bases between. Germline V gene sequence: CDR1 MDHEN, CDR2 SYDVKM. The CDR3 protein is CASSLRGGNSPLHF. DNA of the CDR3: TGTGCCAGCAGTTTACGGGGGGGTAATTCACCCCTCCACTTT.

J is TRBJ2-5 and V is TRBV10-3; D gene unclear. Germline lookup yields CDR1 ENHRY and CDR2 SYGVKD. The CDR3 is made up of 13 amino acids. Deletions cut 4 bases from V and 2 bases from J, with 8 bases between. The DNA of the CDR3 is TGTGCCATCAGTGGCGACACACAAGAGACCCAGTACTTC. Translated: CAISGDTQETQYF.